This T cell receptor (beta chain) appears in the sequencing data of a study of blood T cell repertoires in COVID-19. Study overall: PBMCs, B-cell-depleted T cells, or T cells provided the cDNA or gDNA that made up the material.

How the authors handled the data: The authors estimated nucleated cell counts from reference gene primer amplification. Sequencing used immunoSEQ multiplex PCR; TCRdb keeps in-frame clones, though not all of them. That table supplies the V and J calls and clone size; D and trimming were determined from the DNA. The data hold under 150,000 clones, with 80% to 85% observed a single time. CDR1 SGHDT and CDR2 YYEEEE come from the germline V gene. V gave up 5 bases and J gave up 2 bases, with 15 bases separating them. There are 15 residues in the CDR3. Sequenced sample: peripheral blood. This receptor was taken from a woman between 55 and 75 years old with active or convalescent COVID-19. This rearrangement joins TRBV5-6 to TRBJ2-3; D ambiguous. The chain's CDR3 is CASRGLSLTTDTQYF. The CDR3 nucleotides are TGTGCCAGCAGGGGCCTTTCTCTTACCACAGATACGCAGTATTTT.